The source of this TCR beta chain is a study of control samples from healthy donors and cancer patients (dated by TCRdb to between 2020 and 2021). The germline V gene specifies KGHSH as CDR1 and LQKENI as CDR2. From the cysteine through the phenylalanine, the CDR3 covers 13 amino acids. Only the CDR3 part of the read is kept: 39 bases, read in frame from the first base. V loses 1 base, J loses 11 bases, and the germline ends lie 14 bases apart. Concerning this clone: Its antigen specificity is not known. No much larger clonotype is one base removed from it; base qualities were not supplied.

The protocol used for the library was the immunoSEQ multiplex PCR assay. What TCRdb holds here is the immuneACCESS table cut down to in-frame rearrangements. Part of the clones is not present; checked against another copy, under half of the missing clones reflect an unresolved V gene, and the others are unexplained. The sample table lists fewer than 150,000 clones, 91% of them with a count of one. In total, the top ten clones hold 8.6% of the sample. This TCR was recovered from a young man in good health. This sequence uses TRBV18 and TRBJ1-1; the D gene identity is not certain. Sequenced: blood. At the DNA level, the sequence is TGTGCCAGCTCACCACAAGGAGGCACTGGGGCTTTCTTT. Its protein reads: CASSPQGGTGAFF.